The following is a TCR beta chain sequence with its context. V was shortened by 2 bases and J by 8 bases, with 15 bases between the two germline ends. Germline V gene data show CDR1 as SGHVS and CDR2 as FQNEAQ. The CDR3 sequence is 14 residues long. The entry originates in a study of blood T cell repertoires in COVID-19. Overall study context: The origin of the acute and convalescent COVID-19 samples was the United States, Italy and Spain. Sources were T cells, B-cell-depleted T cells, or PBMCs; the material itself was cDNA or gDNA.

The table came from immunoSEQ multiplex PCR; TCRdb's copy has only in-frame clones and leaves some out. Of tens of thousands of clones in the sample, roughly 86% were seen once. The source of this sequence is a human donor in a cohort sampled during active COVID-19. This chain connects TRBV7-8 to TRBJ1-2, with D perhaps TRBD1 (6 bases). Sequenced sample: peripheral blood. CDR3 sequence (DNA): TGTGCCAGCAGCTTACTGGGGGGGCTCTACGGCTACACCTTC. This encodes CASSLLGGLYGYTF.